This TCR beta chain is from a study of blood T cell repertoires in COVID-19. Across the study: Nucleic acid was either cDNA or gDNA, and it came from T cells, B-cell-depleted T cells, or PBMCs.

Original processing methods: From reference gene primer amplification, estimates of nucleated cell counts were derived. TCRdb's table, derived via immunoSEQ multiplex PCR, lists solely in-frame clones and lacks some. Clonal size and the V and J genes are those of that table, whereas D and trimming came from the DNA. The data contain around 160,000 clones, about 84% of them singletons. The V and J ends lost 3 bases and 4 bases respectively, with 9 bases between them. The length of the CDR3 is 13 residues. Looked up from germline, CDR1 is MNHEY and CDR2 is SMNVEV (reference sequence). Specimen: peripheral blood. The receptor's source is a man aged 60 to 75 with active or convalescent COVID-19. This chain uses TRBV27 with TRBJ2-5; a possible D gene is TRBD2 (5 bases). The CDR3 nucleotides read TGTGCCAGCAGTTTCGGGATTGGAGAGACCCAGTACTTC. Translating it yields CASSFGIGETQYF.